This T cell receptor (beta chain) emerged from a study of T cells in Graves' hyperthyroidism and ophthalmopathy. This clonotype was picked up many times. The antigen is unknown. Patients counted as stable if ophthalmopathy did not develop within 18 months. Researchers amplified the TCR beta CDR3 regions from RNA transcripts. The HTBI primer set was used in a first-round RT-PCR of the TCR CDR3. Each CDR3 protein is one row after TCRdb ran MiXCR on the multiplex PCR reads. The data hold approximately 630,000 distinct CDR3 sequences, with about 16% observed a single time. Germline assignment: CDR1 SGHTA and CDR2 FQGTGA. The V segment lost 5 bases and the J segment 7 bases; nucleotides outside the gene matches: 8. The CDR3 sequence is 14 residues long. Points from the study as a whole: Ophthalmopathy was told apart from stable hyperthyroidism by a 13 V-J model. For ophthalmopathy, model prediction preceded onset by a median around six months.

The receptor comes from a young woman with Graves' hyperthyroidism. Sequenced material: blood. This chain connects TRBV7-3 to TRBJ2-5, with 9 nucleotides matching TRBD2. The CDR3 is CASSEAGGSGTQYF. The CDR3 DNA is TGTGCCAGCAGCGAAGCGGGAGGATCGGGGACCCAGTACTTC.